This T cell receptor (beta chain) was observed in a study of CD8+ T cells in alopecia areata (dated by TCRdb to between 2017 and 2018). About the investigation overall: The treated patients, all with moderate-to-severe alopecia areata, were enrolled in an open-label pilot trial of oral tofacitinib given at 5 to 10 mg twice daily. In both human patients and the C3H/HeJ mouse model, the study applied high-throughput TCRbeta sequencing to look at T cell clonal expansion in alopecia areata. Biopsies were taken from tofacitinib-treated patients at baseline and at 4 and 24 weeks of treatment, and a later scalp biopsy was taken in several of the tofacitinib-treated patients. Amplification of TCRbeta CDR3 regions was done by immunoSEQ multiplex PCR using 35 Vbeta forward primers and 13 Jbeta reverse primers. RNA was extracted with the PAXgene miRNA kit for fixed scalp, the miRNeasy kit for PBMCs, and the RNeasy kit for mouse skin. Tofacitinib was administered for 6 to 18 months, and 6 months of follow-up off drug were then conducted to assess delayed response and recurrence. Scalp clonality was compared among normal scalp (n=4), patchy alopecia areata scalp (n=8), and alopecia totalis/universalis scalp (n=8). On the human side, TCRbeta sequencing was run on scalp tissue and on sorted CD4+ and CD8+ peripheral blood T cells from healthy controls and from alopecia areata patients with either patchy or totalis/universalis disease.

Its CDR3 holds 13 amino acids, cysteine through phenylalanine. Kept here is only the CDR3 DNA, which spans 39 bases and is read in frame from base 1. The germline V gene specifies SQVTM as CDR1 and ANQGSEA as CDR2. V is pared back by 4 bases and J by 1 base, with 9 bases lying between the germline termini. Broad study findings and their caveats: Shared TCR sequences between patients were less evident than in mice, which may be partly attributable to HLA diversity in the patient population. Unlike mouse skin, where gammadelta T cells dominate, normal human skin contains resident alphabeta T cells that get sequenced too, which complicates analysis of the scalp TCR repertoire. Compared with normal scalp, lesional scalp, particularly in alopecia totalis/universalis, had higher clonality and more expanded CD8+ clones, which suggests antigenic drive.

Libraries were built with the immunoSEQ multiplex PCR assay. RNA was extracted from all samples and reverse transcribed into cDNA as template for TCR sequencing. SuperScript III was used to make first-strand cDNA, primed with a 2:1 mix of oligo-dT and random hexamers. A synthetic immune receptor repertoire was used to gauge amplification bias, and whatever bias remained was removed computationally. Per the original workflow: Raw reads were preprocessed for error removal, and CDR3 was defined according to IMGT conventions as running from the conserved cysteine to phenylalanine. Clonality was computed as 1 minus the Shannon entropy, with the entropy normalized by log2 of the number of productive unique TCRs. Whether each scalp clone was CD4 or CD8 was inferred by checking scalp TCRbeta sequences against the CD4 and CD8 repertoires from sorted blood. The table was pulled from immuneACCESS by TCRdb, which kept in-frame rearrangements only. Such tables lose some clones; where checked, under half of the loss comes from unresolved V genes, and the rest has no known cause. D and trimming come from the DNA, and the V and J calls and clone size come from that table. The sample table lists 130,000 to 150,000 clones, 40% to 50% of them with a count of one. The ten biggest clones cover over 5.5% of the sample.

A word on this clone: It lacks a known antigen. No per-base quality is available; no much larger clone lies one base away.

Lesional scalp punch biopsies and peripheral blood were obtained from alopecia areata patients. After PBMCs were isolated by density centrifugation and stained for CD3, CD4 and CD8, a FACSAria was used to sort CD4+ and CD8+ T cells. The sequencing sample was made of CD4+ T cells sorted from blood. Recombination connected TRBV29-1 to TRBJ2-3; no D gene can be assigned with confidence. This TCR was sampled from a human donor with alopecia areata. The nucleotides read TGCAGCGTTGTTTCCGCTGGCACAGATACGCAGTATTTT. Its coded protein is CSVVSAGTDTQYF.